The 28 T cell receptor beta chains given below trace back to one sample, sequenced in a study of cytomegalovirus exposure and HLA in healthy donors. This table comes from immunoSEQ multiplex PCR, and its TCRdb copy is limited to in-frame clones, with some not included. The repertoire holds approximately 210,000 clones, with about 90% as singletons. The sequenced sample was PBMCs. The receptors stem from a young woman in good health and CMV-seronegative.

This rearrangement joins TRBV11-2 to TRBJ2-5; D uncertain. V was clipped by 4 bases and J by 5 bases, with 8 bases between them. This CDR3 comprises 12 residues. Looked up from germline, CDR1 is SGHAT and CDR2 is FQNNGV. CDR3 bases: TGTGCCAGCAGCTCACAAGCGGAGACCCAGTACTTC. It translates to CASSSQAETQYF.

The chain's CDR3 is CASSSGTGRSGNTIYF. In DNA, the CDR3 is TGTGCCAGCAGCTCGGGGACAGGGCGCTCTGGAAACACCATATATTTT. This chain uses TRBV5-4 with TRBJ1-3, with 9 bases that match TRBD1. CDR3 length equals 16 residues. In germline, CDR1 is SGHNT, CDR2 YYREEE (reference sequence). Losses at the gene ends were 3 bases for V and 0 bases for J; bases not matched to a gene: 4.

In nucleotides, the CDR3 is TGTGCCAGCAGCGCCCGCTTTTCAGGGGATGAAAAACTGTTTTTT. Translating it yields CASSARFSGDEKLFF. The genes are TRBV5-6 and TRBJ1-4, with D perhaps matching TRBD1 (6 bases). V was pared by 4 bases and J by 6 bases, with 16 bases between. The CDR3 is 15 amino acids. Germline assignment: CDR1 SGHDT and CDR2 YYEEEE.

The chain links TRBV6-1 to TRBJ2-3; D might be TRBD2 (6 bases). Germline V gene sequence: CDR1 MNHNS, CDR2 SASEGT. The CDR3 is made up of 15 amino acids. The germline V and J ends were trimmed by 6 bases and 0 bases, with 13 bases remaining between them. The CDR3: CASRILAGSTDTQYF. CDR3 DNA: TGTGCCAGCAGGATACTAGCAGGGAGCACAGATACGCAGTATTTT.

The V and J genes are TRBV5-5 and TRBJ2-3, with D perhaps matching TRBD1 (6 bases). The CDR3 runs 14 residues. Germline V gene lookup returns CDR1 SGHKS and CDR2 YYEKEE (reference sequence). V lost 1 base to trimming and J lost 2 bases, with 8 bases between them. The CDR3, as DNA: TGTGCCAGCAGCTTGCCAGGGGACACAGATACGCAGTATTTT. It yields the protein CASSLPGDTDTQYF.

The chain uses TRBV11-2 and TRBJ2-1; TRBD2 matches 11 bases. The junction had 3 bases not matched to a gene; V was cut back by 5 bases and J by 6 bases. The CDR3 has 14 amino acids. Germline loops: CDR1 SGHAT, CDR2 FQNNGV. Here the CDR3 DNA reads TGTGCCAGCAGCCGACTAGCGGGGATCAATGAGCAGTTCTTC. Translated, it gives CASSRLAGINEQFF.

V usage is TRBV5-1 and J usage is TRBJ1-3, with D possibly TRBD1 on 6 matching bases. V lost 0 bases and J 0 bases, leaving 13 bases between the germline ends. The CDR3 extends over 17 amino acids. Germline V gene data show CDR1 as SGHRS and CDR2 as YFSETQ. CDR3 amino acids: CASSLVGGTFSGNTIYF. The CDR3 region has the DNA TGCGCCAGCAGCTTGGTAGGGGGTACCTTCTCTGGAAACACCATATATTTT.

This clone was picked up one time. The CDR3 coding sequence is TGTGCCAGCAGTTTGCGGGGGAAAGCTTTCTTT. Its translation: CASSLRGKAFF. This sequence joins TRBV28 and TRBJ1-1, with D possibly matching TRBD1 (5 bases). Trimming took 3 bases from V and 9 from J, leaving 8 bases between them. Per germline, CDR1 MDHEN and CDR2 SYDVKM. CDR3 length equals 11 residues.

The J gene is TRBJ2-3, the V gene TRBV2; D is unclear. Germline CDR1 and CDR2: SNHLY and FYNNEI. The CDR3 contains 12 residues. Trimming removed 6 bases at V and 2 bases at J, with 6 bases between. Here the CDR3 reads CASRLNTDTQYF. The CDR3 region has the DNA TGTGCCAGCAGACTTAACACAGATACGCAGTATTTT.

CDR3 residues: CASRSNRDTGELFF. The CDR3 region has the DNA TGTGCCAGCAGATCAAATCGGGACACCGGGGAGCTGTTTTTT. The chain links TRBV6-1 to TRBJ2-2; D unclear. Germline lookup yields CDR1 MNHNS and CDR2 SASEGT. The CDR3 consists of 14 residues. V lost 6 bases and J lost 3, with 11 bases in between.

The gene calls are TRBV2 and TRBJ1-1; D is unresolved. CDR3 size: 14 residues. Germline CDR1 SNHLY, CDR2 FYNNEI. V lost 2 bases and J lost 5, with 12 bases in between. CDR3 amino acids: CASSELVSGTEAFF. CDR3 nucleotide sequence: TGTGCCAGCAGTGAATTAGTGTCGGGGACTGAAGCTTTCTTT.

This clone is a singleton in its sample. The CDR3 reads CASSCLSGSSLPSYEQYF. The DNA for the CDR3 is TGTGCCAGCAGCTGCCTAAGTGGGAGCTCATTACCCTCCTACGAGCAGTACTTC. This chain connects TRBV7-3 to TRBJ2-7, with a weak D call TRBD2 (5 bases). The CDR3 extends over 18 amino acids. V was cut by 4 bases and J by 0 bases, with 22 bases left in between. From germline, CDR1 is SGHTA and CDR2 FQGTGA.

The rearrangement links TRBV27 to TRBJ2-5, with a possible D match to TRBD2 (5 bases). V lost 3 bases to trimming and J lost 10 bases, with 21 bases between them. Germline V CDR1 and CDR2: MNHEY, SMNVEV (reference sequence). CDR3 length: 15 residues. The CDR3 DNA follows: TGTGCCAGCAGTTTTTCCGGGCCCTCCTTTGAGGGCCAGTACTTC. Residues: CASSFSGPSFEGQYF.

The rearrangement links TRBV7-9 to TRBJ2-7; D is unclear. CDR1 SEHNR and CDR2 FQNEAQ come from the germline V gene (reference sequence). The CDR3 has 13 residues. Trimming left V 3 bases short and J 3 bases short, with 9 bases between. This CDR3 reads CASSLPGSYEQYF. The CDR3 DNA reads TGTGCCAGCAGCTTGCCCGGTAGCTACGAGCAGTACTTC. The whole variable domain, filled in from reference TRBV7-9 and TRBJ2-7, reads DTGVSQNPRHKITKRGQNVTFRCDPISEHNRLYWYRQTLGQGPEFLTYFQNEAQLEKSRLLSDRFSAERPKGSFSTLEIQRTEQGDSAMYLCASSLPGSYEQYFGPGTRLTVT.

This clone came up once. The CDR3 bases are TGTGCCAGCTCACCTACCCGAAACAGGGGTCTTAACTACGAGCAGTACTTC. Its protein is CASSPTRNRGLNYEQYF. This chain links TRBV18 with TRBJ2-7, with TRBD1 matching 7 bases. Germline V CDR1 and CDR2: KGHSH, LQKENI. The length of the CDR3 is 17 residues. J gave up 3 bases and V 3 bases, and 14 bases lay outside the gene matches.

The gene calls are TRBV6-5 and TRBJ2-7, with D possibly being TRBD2 (5 bases). The CDR3 is made up of 13 amino acids. CDR1 and CDR2 from the germline V gene are MNHEY and SVGAGI. V was trimmed by 5 bases and J by 4 bases, leaving 12 bases between them. The CDR3 bases are TGTGCCAGCAGTCTCCTACGCGGGTACGAGCAGTACTTC. This gives the protein CASSLLRGYEQYF.

This clone was recorded once. The CDR3 DNA sequence: TGTGCCAGCAGTGTCAGGGGGCGGAACGAGCAGTACTTC. It is translated as CASSVRGRNEQYF. The chain employs TRBV6-4 and TRBJ2-7; 8 bases agree with TRBD1. After removal of 4 bases from V and 5 bases from J, the junction contained 4 bases not matched to a gene. Germline V CDR1 and CDR2: MRHNA, SNTAGT. The CDR3 loop spans 13 amino acids.

The chain joins TRBV4-1 to TRBJ1-2, with 7 bases identical to TRBD1. Looked up from germline, CDR1 is MGHRA and CDR2 is YSYEKL. V gave up 0 bases and J gave up 3 bases; unmatched junction bases: 10. This CDR3 is built from 17 residues. The CDR3 DNA sequence: TGCGCCAGCAGCCAAGACCCTTCAGGGGGAGGAGACTATGGCTACACCTTC. The encoded protein is CASSQDPSGGGDYGYTF.

This clone has a single count. The rearrangement uses TRBV27 and TRBJ1-2; TRBD1 matches at 7 bases. The trim removed 5 bases at V and 4 bases at J, leaving 7 bases unmatched. Per germline, CDR1 MNHEY and CDR2 SMNVEV (reference sequence). The CDR3 contains 14 residues. For the CDR3, the DNA is TGTGCCAGCAGTACCTCGACAGGGTTCTATGGCTACACCTTC. Protein: CASSTSTGFYGYTF.

This clone was found a few times. The V gene is TRBV27, the J gene TRBJ2-7, with D possibly matching TRBD2 (7 bases). The CDR3 has 15 amino acids. Trimming cost V 6 bases and J 7 bases, with 22 bases left between them. Germline lookup yields CDR1 MNHEY and CDR2 SMNVEV (reference sequence). The CDR3 bases are TGTGCCAGCAGCCGAGGGGGGGGCGCAGGTTTAGAGCAGTACTTC. It yields the protein CASSRGGGAGLEQYF.

This clone was seen only a few times. This chain uses TRBV7-9 with TRBJ2-7; 15 bases agree with TRBD2. V lost 3 bases to trimming and J lost 7 bases; unmatched junction nucleotides: 13. The germline V gene has CDR1 SEHNR and CDR2 FQNEAQ (reference sequence). This CDR3 region has 18 residues. The CDR3 loop is CASSLGGLAGGSPREQYF. The CDR3 bases are TGTGCCAGCAGCTTGGGGGGACTAGCGGGAGGCTCCCCTCGGGAGCAGTACTTC.

The J gene is TRBJ2-5, the V gene TRBV28, with D perhaps matching TRBD2 (7 bases). V gave up 2 bases and J gave up 4 bases, with 14 bases separating them. This CDR3 has 15 amino acids. Germline CDR1 and CDR2: MDHEN and SYDVKM. The CDR3 protein is CASSLRVGGAETQYF. The CDR3 nucleotides read TGTGCCAGCAGTTTAAGGGTAGGGGGGGCAGAGACCCAGTACTTC.

The chain couples TRBV7-9 to TRBJ2-7; 7 bases match TRBD2. V shed 3 bases, J shed 3 bases, and the junction held 2 bases outside the gene matches. This CDR3 contains 13 residues. The V gene's germline CDR1 is SEHNR and CDR2 FQNEAQ (reference sequence). CDR3 nucleotide sequence: TGTGCCAGCAGCTTTCCTAGCGGCTACGAGCAGTACTTC. Amino acid sequence: CASSFPSGYEQYF.

V usage is TRBV9 and J usage is TRBJ2-7; D unclear. Germline loops: CDR1 SGDLS, CDR2 YYNGEE. Trimming pared 0 bases from V and 6 bases from J, leaving 10 bases between. The CDR3 is 13 amino acids. The DNA for the CDR3 is TGTGCCAGCAGCGTAGATTTGAGGAGCGAGCAGTACTTC. Residues: CASSVDLRSEQYF.

The J gene is TRBJ2-1, the V gene TRBV11-2; 9 nucleotides align to TRBD2. CDR1 and CDR2 from the germline V gene are SGHAT and FQNNGV. The CDR3 covers 16 residues. Trimming at V came to 2 bases and at J to 1 base, leaving 3 bases not matched to a gene. CDR3 residues: CASSLPSGGSYNEQFF. CDR3 bases: TGTGCCAGCAGCTTACCCAGCGGGGGGTCCTACAATGAGCAGTTCTTC.

The V and J genes are TRBV11-3 and TRBJ2-5; D is unclear. The CDR3 is 13 amino acids. The V gene lost 5 bases and the J gene lost 5 bases, with 12 bases spanning the gap. Germline lookup yields CDR1 SGHNT and CDR2 YENEEA. CDR3 nucleotides: TGTGCCAGCAGCCTTAGTTTTTCTGAGACCCAGTACTTC. It codes for CASSLSFSETQYF.

The CDR3 reads CASSLVGGGRPSQQYF. The CDR3 coding sequence is TGTGCCAGCAGCTTAGTTGGCGGGGGGCGTCCATCTCAGCAGTACTTC. The chain carries TRBV7-9 and TRBJ2-7, with 8 bases that match TRBD2. V was pared by 1 base and J by 8 bases, with 13 bases of the junction left unmatched. Germline values: CDR1 SEHNR, CDR2 FQNEAQ (reference sequence). This CDR3 region has 16 residues.

The chain couples TRBV7-3 to TRBJ1-2; 8 nucleotides agree with TRBD1. The J segment lost 8 bases and the V segment lost 5 bases, leaving 10 bases of the junction unmatched. Germline V lookup: CDR1 SGHTA, CDR2 FQGTGA. The CDR3 contains 14 residues. CDR3 amino acids: CASSLQDRVAGYTF. The DNA for the CDR3 is TGTGCCAGCAGCCTACAGGACAGGGTGGCGGGCTACACCTTC.